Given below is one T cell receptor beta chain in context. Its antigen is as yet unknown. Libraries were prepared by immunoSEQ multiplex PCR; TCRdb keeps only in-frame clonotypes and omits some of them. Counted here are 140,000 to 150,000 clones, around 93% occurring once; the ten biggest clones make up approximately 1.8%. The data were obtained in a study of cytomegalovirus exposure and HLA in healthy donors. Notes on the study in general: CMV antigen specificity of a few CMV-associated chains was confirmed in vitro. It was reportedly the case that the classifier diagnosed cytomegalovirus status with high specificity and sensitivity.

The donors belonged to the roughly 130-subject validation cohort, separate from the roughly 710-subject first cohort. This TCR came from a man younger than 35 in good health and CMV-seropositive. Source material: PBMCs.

CDR3 in DNA: TGTGCCAGCAGCTCGACTAGCGGGAATTACTATGAGCAGTTCTTC. Its translation: CASSSTSGNYYEQFF. The V gene is TRBV7-3, the J gene TRBJ2-1; 11 bases match TRBD2. The CDR3 covers 15 residues. Looked up from germline, CDR1 is SGHTA and CDR2 is FQGTGA. Unmatched junction bases numbered 7, after V lost 4 bases and J lost 8 bases.